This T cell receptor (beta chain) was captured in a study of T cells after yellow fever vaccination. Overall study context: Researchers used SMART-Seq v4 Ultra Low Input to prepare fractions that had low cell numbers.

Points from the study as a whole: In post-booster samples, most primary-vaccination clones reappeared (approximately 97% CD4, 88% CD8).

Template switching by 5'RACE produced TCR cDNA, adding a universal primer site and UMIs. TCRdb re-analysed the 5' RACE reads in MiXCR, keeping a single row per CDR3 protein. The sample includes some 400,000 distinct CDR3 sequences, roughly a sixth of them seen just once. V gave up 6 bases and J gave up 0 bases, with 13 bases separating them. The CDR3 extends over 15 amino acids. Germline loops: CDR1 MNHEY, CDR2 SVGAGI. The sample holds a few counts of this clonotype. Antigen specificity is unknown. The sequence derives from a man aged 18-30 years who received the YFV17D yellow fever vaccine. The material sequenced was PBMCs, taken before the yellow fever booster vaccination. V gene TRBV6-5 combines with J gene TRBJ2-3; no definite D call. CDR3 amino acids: CASRRLSSSTDTQYF. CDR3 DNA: TGTGCCAGCAGGAGACTTAGCAGTAGCACAGATACGCAGTATTTT.